This T cell receptor beta chain was obtained from a study of beta chain features in type 1 diabetes. TCRB transcripts that were expressed got sequenced, as all of the isolated RNA had been reverse transcribed. TCRdb's table, derived via immunoSEQ multiplex PCR, lists solely in-frame clones and lacks some. This table has some 410,000 clones, about 15% appearing once. This clone was seen a few times. CDR3 length equals 15 residues. The V and J ends lost 9 bases and 4 bases, in that order; junction bases with no gene match: 11. Looked up from germline, CDR1 is LNHNV and CDR2 is YYDKDF (reference sequence).

The sequence was collected from a young man in good health. Sequencing used naive CD4+ T cells from blood. The J gene is TRBJ1-4, the V gene TRBV15; 7 nucleotides align to TRBD1. This CDR3 is CATGYGGTDNEKLFF. The CDR3 DNA reads as TGTGCCACTGGATACGGCGGGACAGATAATGAAAAACTGTTTTTT.